This T cell receptor (beta chain) derives from a study of Ad26.COV2.S vaccination and SARS-CoV-2 variants. Method: immunoSEQ multiplex PCR; TCRdb's copy keeps in-frame clones and lacks some. Here the sample spans approximately 410,000 clones, 92% being singletons. Noted treatment: around 19 received Ad26.COV2.S at low or high dose, single or two shots; 5 received placebo; per-sample allocation not given. The study sampled participants on day 63 after the first vaccine or placebo injection. V dropped 1 base and J dropped 0 bases, with 9 bases sitting between them. Germline V lookup: CDR1 LNHNV, CDR2 YYDKDF (reference sequence). This CDR3 comprises 15 residues.

This TCR derives from a person between 18 and 60 years old who received the Ad26.COV2.S COVID-19 vaccine or a placebo. V gene TRBV15 combines with J gene TRBJ2-5; D call uncertain. The sample in question was peripheral blood, obtained in a trial of Ad26.COV2.S vaccine versus placebo. The CDR3 region is CATSRVRNNQETQYF. The CDR3 DNA reads TGTGCCACCAGCAGAGTCAGAAACAACCAAGAGACCCAGTACTTC.